This T cell receptor beta chain stems from a study of PD-1 blockade in classical Hodgkin lymphoma. Data came from immunoSEQ multiplex PCR; TCRdb stores just in-frame clones and leaves some out. The data contain about 90,000 clones, nearly 90% of them singletons. The study's findings and limits: For complete responders, baseline diversity was comparable to that of newly diagnosed patients.

Comment on this clone: Its antigen is not identified.

All patients relapsed after autologous stem cell transplantation, and brentuximab vedotin exposure varied. This receptor was obtained from a human donor with classical Hodgkin lymphoma. The specimen comprised peripheral blood mononuclear cells (PBMCs), sampled before the second cycle of nivolumab.

CDR3 loop: CASSEGAARNTIYF. The CDR3 DNA is TGTGCCAGCAGTGAAGGGGCCGCCCGGAACACCATATATTTT. The gene calls are TRBV6-1 and TRBJ1-3, with unresolved D. The germline V gene encodes CDR1 MNHNS and CDR2 SASEGT. Trimming shortened V by 1 base and J by 7 bases, and 11 bases separated the two germline ends. The CDR3 consists of 14 residues.